This T cell receptor beta chain originates from a study of T cells after yellow fever vaccination. In the study overall: Each low-cell-number fraction was prepared by means of SMART-Seq v4 Ultra Low Input.

Study-level results: The secondary response showed a weaker magnitude and a faster peak, day 5 versus 15.

Germline values: CDR1 SQVTM, CDR2 ANQGSEA. CDR3 length: 14 residues. Trimming removed 3 bases from V and 7 bases from J, with 17 bases in between. In making TCR cDNA, 5'RACE template switching added a universal primer site and UMIs to it. TCRdb fed the 5' RACE reads into MiXCR, producing one record per CDR3 protein. The table lists about 230,000 distinct CDR3 sequences, over 6.5% of them singletons. The sample holds many counts of this clonotype. Its antigen is not identified. This clonotype was sampled from a man aged 30-40 years who received the YFV17D yellow fever vaccine. Material: CD4+ T cells sorted from PBMCs, obtained on the day of the yellow fever booster vaccination. The chain couples TRBV29-1 to TRBJ2-3; D may be TRBD2 (6 bases). The DNA for the CDR3 is TGCAGCGTTGATGGGACTCCCATCTCAAATACGCAGTATTTT. It specifies CSVDGTPISNTQYF.